These T cell receptor beta chains were read from a single sample in a study of blood T cell repertoires in COVID-19. The repertoire was sequenced with immunoSEQ multiplex PCR; TCRdb's copy has only in-frame clones and lacks some. There are about 330,000 clones in the sample; roughly 85% occur only once, and around 7.2% lies in the top ten. Sequenced sample: peripheral blood. The source is a human donor in a cohort sampled during active COVID-19. The CDR3 runs from the conserved cysteine through the conserved F or W. A D gene is named only where the DNA matches it firmly. Expanded clones are given a class, and other clones once, few, many or no size at all.

>NA|TRBD1|TRBV6-6|TRBJ2-1
TGTGCCAGCAGTAAAGGACAGGGGGCTCTTGGGGATGAGCAGTTCTTC
CASSKGQGALGDEQFF
>NA|TRBD2|TRBV6-4|TRBJ2-1
TGTGCCAGCAGTGAGTATCCTAGCGGGGGGGTTAATGAGCAGTTCTTC
CASSEYPSGGVNEQFF
>NA|NA|TRBV7-2|TRBJ2-3
TGTGCCAGCAGTCTAGAAATCCAGGGAAATACGCAGTATTTT
CASSLEIQGNTQYF
>NA|TRBD1|TRBV18|TRBJ1-2
TGTGCCAGCCGACGGACAGGGGAAAATGGCTACACCTTC
CASRRTGENGYTF
>NA|NA|TRBV30|TRBJ1-3
TGTGCCTGGAGTGTACAAGGAAACACCATATATTTT
CAWSVQGNTIYF
>NA|TRBD1|TRBV5-6|TRBJ1-6
TGTGCCAGCAAACTGGGACAGGGAAGTGGGTCACCCCTCCACTTT
CASKLGQGSGSPLHF
>NA|NA|TRBV6-5|TRBJ1-6
TGTGCCAGCAAATCCTGGGGAGTTAATTCACCCCTCCACTTT
CASKSWGVNSPLHF
>NA|TRBD1|TRBV7-9|TRBJ2-7
TGTGCCAGCCTAAAGACAGGGATGGACGAGCAGTACTTC
CASLKTGMDEQYF
>NA|TRBD1|TRBV2|TRBJ1-5
TGTGCCAGCAGTGCCGGACAGGGGTACGATCAGCCCCAGCATTTT
CASSAGQGYDQPQHF
>few|TRBD1|TRBV23-1|TRBJ1-1
TGCGCCAGAGGACAGGGGAGGACTGAAGCTTTCTTT
CARGQGRTEAFF
>NA|NA|TRBV14|TRBJ1-6
TGTGCCAGCAGCCTCCTCGGTTCACCCCTCCACTTT
CASSLLGSPLHF
>few|TRBD1|TRBV28|TRBJ1-1
TGTGCCAGCAGTAGACAGGGGGCGGACACTGAAGCTTTCTTT
CASSRQGADTEAFF
>few|NA|TRBV9|TRBJ2-3
TGTGCCAGCAGCGTAGCTCCAGGGAGCACAGATACGCAGTATTTT
CASSVAPGSTDTQYF
>many|NA|TRBV9|TRBJ1-5
TGTGCCAGCAGCGTAGGTGGAGGGGTGAGTGGCGGCGAGCCCCAGCATTTT
CASSVGGGVSGGEPQHF
>NA|TRBD2|TRBV5-1|TRBJ2-3
TGCGCCAGCAGCACCGGACTAGCGACGCAGTATTTT
CASSTGLATQYF
>NA|NA|TRBV28|TRBJ2-2
TGTGCCAGCACCCGAAGGGCAGGGTCCACCGGGGAGCTGTTTTTT
CASTRRAGSTGELFF
>NA|TRBD1|TRBV19|TRBJ2-3
TGTGCCAGTAGTATTGCCAGGGGGCTTGGAGATACGCAGTATTTT
CASSIARGLGDTQYF
>NA|NA|TRBV5-6|TRBJ1-6
TGTGCCAGCAGCTTCCGGGTTGAAAGGAGTAATTCACCCCTCCACTTT
CASSFRVERSNSPLHF
>NA|NA|TRBV27|TRBJ2-7
TGTGCCAGCAGTTTAAGATCAGGGCACTTATCCTACGAGCAGTACTTC
CASSLRSGHLSYEQYF
>NA|TRBD1|TRBV25-1|TRBJ2-3
TGTGCCAGCAGTGACCTGACAGGGGTAATCACAGATACGCAGTATTTT
CASSDLTGVITDTQYF
>NA|NA|TRBV3-1/TRBV3-2|TRBJ2-1
TGTGCCAGCAGCCAAGACCCTGACTCCGAGCAGTTCTTC
CASSQDPDSEQFF
>NA|NA|TRBV5-6|TRBJ1-2
TGTGCCAGCAGCGCTAGTCGGGAATTTGACTATGGCTACACCTTC
CASSASREFDYGYTF
>few|TRBD1|TRBV5-6|TRBJ2-7
TGTGCCAGCAGCTTCCTAACAGGGGGCGAGCAGTACTTC
CASSFLTGGEQYF
>NA|NA|TRBV3-1/TRBV3-2|TRBJ1-5
TGTGCCAGCAGCCAGCAGGGCAATCAGCCCCAGCATTTT
CASSQQGNQPQHF
>NA|TRBD2|TRBV24-1|TRBJ2-5
TGTGCCACCAGTGATATCCCCGGGACTAGCGGCGGGACCCAGTACTTC
CATSDIPGTSGGTQYF
>NA|TRBD2|TRBV12-5|TRBJ2-1
TGTGCTAGTGGTCCCTTCGGTAGGACTAGCGGGGGGAGCTCCTACAATGAGCAGTTCTTC
CASGPFGRTSGGSSYNEQFF
>once|TRBD1|TRBV3-1/TRBV3-2|TRBJ1-2
TGTGCCAGCAGCCAAGAGGGACAGGGGCACTATGGCTACACCTTC
CASSQEGQGHYGYTF
>NA|TRBD1|TRBV12-5|TRBJ2-7
TGTGCTAGTGGTTCTGGCGAGGGACAGGGCTACGAGCAGTACTTC
CASGSGEGQGYEQYF
>NA|TRBD1|TRBV10-3|TRBJ1-4
TGTGCCATCAAGGGACAGGGTGATGAAAAACTGTTTTTT
CAIKGQGDEKLFF
>NA|NA|TRBV6-5|TRBJ2-5
TGTGCCAGCAAACTGGGGGGACTTAAAGAGACCCAGTACTTC
CASKLGGLKETQYF
>NA|NA|TRBV25-1|TRBJ1-2
TGTGCCAGCAGTGATGGCAGGGGTGATTATGGCTACACCTTC
CASSDGRGDYGYTF
>NA|NA|TRBV29-1|TRBJ2-3
TGCAGCGTTGGGACAGCATCTGGGGATACGCAGTATTTT
CSVGTASGDTQYF
>NA|TRBD2|TRBV6-4|TRBJ2-3
TGTGCCAGCAGTGCCGGGACTAGCGGGGGAGATACGCAGTATTTT
CASSAGTSGGDTQYF
>NA|TRBD2|TRBV5-1|TRBJ2-7
TGCGCCAGCAGCGTAGCGGGATCAAGAGCCTACGAGCAGTACTTC
CASSVAGSRAYEQYF
>NA|NA|TRBV19|TRBJ2-7
TGTGCCAGTAGTATAGGGACGGGACTCTACGAGCAGTACTTC
CASSIGTGLYEQYF
>NA|TRBD2|TRBV7-2|TRBJ2-1
TGTGCCAGCAGCACCACAGCGGGGGTGATGTATGAGCAGTTCTTC
CASSTTAGVMYEQFF
>NA|TRBD1|TRBV30|TRBJ1-2
TGTGCCTGGAGTGTACGAGGACAGGGACACTATGGCTACACCTTC
CAWSVRGQGHYGYTF
>NA|NA|TRBV12-5|TRBJ1-1
TGTGCTAGTGGTTTGGTACAGGGCAGGGGGAACACTGAAGCTTTCTTT
CASGLVQGRGNTEAFF
>few|TRBD1|TRBV3-1/TRBV3-2|TRBJ1-2
TGTGCCAGCAGCACTACAGGGGGCCCTGGCTACACCTTC
CASSTTGGPGYTF
>NA|NA|TRBV3-1/TRBV3-2|TRBJ1-6
TGTGCCAGCAGCCCTGGGAGTGCTTCACCCCTCCACTTT
CASSPGSASPLHF
>NA|NA|TRBV9|TRBJ1-1
TGTGCCAGCAGCGTACACTCATTGAACACTGAAGCTTTCTTT
CASSVHSLNTEAFF
>NA|TRBD1|TRBV24-1|TRBJ1-2
TGTGCCACCAGTGGAACGGGACAGTGGGACTATGGCTACACCTTC
CATSGTGQWDYGYTF
>NA|TRBD2|TRBV24-1|TRBJ2-1
TGTGCCACCAGTGACGGGACTAGCGGGGGGTCAAACAATGAGCAGTTCTTC
CATSDGTSGGSNNEQFF